Each of the 26 T cell receptor beta chains below was sequenced from the same sample in a study of T cells in Graves' hyperthyroidism and ophthalmopathy (dated by TCRdb to between 2018 and 2020). Libraries were prepared through multiplex PCR. The run used an Illumina HiSeq 2000. The TCR beta CDR3 regions were amplified from the RNA transcripts. For the first round of RT-PCR on the TCR CDR3, the HTBI primer set was used together with the Qiagen OneStep RT-PCR kit. In-frame beta chains were kept once TCRdb had trimmed the public reads at Q25 with fastp and called clones with MiXCR. Each CDR3 protein appears once, grouped with its most common genes and DNA. A total of some 500,000 distinct CDR3 sequences appear in this sample, roughly an eighth of them only once. 15% to 20% of the sample goes to the ten largest clones. The sequenced material came from blood. These receptors were collected from a woman aged 18-29 years with Graves' hyperthyroidism.

This clonotype was picked up many times. The rearrangement joins TRBV7-9 to TRBJ1-1; D is ambiguous. V lost 0 bases to trimming and J lost 7 bases, with 9 bases between them. The CDR3 runs to 13 residues. Germline V gives CDR1 SEHNR, CDR2 FQNEAQ (reference sequence). CDR3 DNA sequence: TGTGCCAGCAGCTTAGCCCGTGCTAATGAAGCTTTCTTT. Protein product: CASSLARANEAFF.

This clonotype was detected ten times or more. One end of the junction varies from germline; a read error may be responsible. V and J are TRBV11-2 and TRBJ2-3; a weak D match, TRBD2 (5 bases). The CDR3 sequence is 15 residues long. CDR1 is SGHAT and CDR2 is FQNNGV in the germline V gene. CDR3 sequence (DNA): TGTGCCAGCAGTTTAGGTGGCGGGAGCACAGATACGCAGTATTTT. Amino acid sequence: CASSLGGGSTDTQYF. The full variable domain, rest sourced from reference TRBV11-2 and TRBJ2-3, is EAGVAQSPRYKIIEKRQSVAFWCNPISGHATLYWYQQILGQGPKLLIQFQNNGVVDDSQLPKDRFSAERLKGVDSTLKIQPAKLEDSAVYLCASSLGGGSTDTQYFGPGTRLTVL.

This clonotype was counted at least ten times. This chain links TRBV30 with TRBJ2-7; D is ambiguous. The CDR3 totals 13 residues. Germline V gene lookup returns CDR1 GTSNPN and CDR2 SVGIG (reference sequence). V was trimmed by 2 bases and J by 4 bases, leaving 12 bases between them. The CDR3 DNA reads TGTGCCTGGAGTCCTCCGGAACCATACGAGCAGTACTTC. It yields the protein CAWSPPEPYEQYF.

This clonotype was detected ten times or more. J is TRBJ1-1 and V is TRBV2; D may be TRBD1 (5 bases). The CDR3 spans 11 residues. CDR1 and CDR2 from the germline V gene are SNHLY and FYNNEI. V was cut by 6 bases and J by 8 bases, with 10 bases left in between. DNA for the CDR3: TGTGCCAGCAGGGCTACAGGAGAAGCTTTCTTT. Protein: CASRATGEAFF.

In its sample, this clonotype was seen many times. The chain joins TRBV20-1 to TRBJ2-7; D unresolved. The V and J ends lost 1 base and 4 bases respectively, with 8 bases between them. Germline V gives CDR1 DFQATT, CDR2 SNEGSKA (reference sequence). CDR3 length equals 12 residues. CDR3 protein: CSARADGYEQYV. The CDR3 DNA follows: TGCAGTGCTAGAGCTGACGGTTACGAGCAGTACGTC.

This clonotype was seen at least ten times. This chain uses TRBV7-3 with TRBJ2-1; possible D gene TRBD2, 5 bases. V was shortened by 2 bases and J by 12 bases, with 11 bases between the two germline ends. From germline, CDR1 is SGHTA and CDR2 FQGTGA. The CDR3 has 12 amino acids. CDR3 DNA: TGTGCCAGCAGCTTAGATGGACTCGTGCAGTTCTTC. It specifies CASSLDGLVQFF.

This clonotype was counted at least ten times. The V gene is TRBV7-3, the J gene TRBJ1-1, with TRBD1 matching over 8 bases. The CDR3 has 14 amino acids. V lost 5 bases, J lost 4 bases, and 6 bases stayed unmatched. In germline, CDR1 is SGHTA, CDR2 FQGTGA. The CDR3 protein is CASSPSGGPTEAFF. For the CDR3, the DNA is TGTGCCAGCAGCCCATCAGGGGGCCCCACTGAAGCTTTCTTT.

This clonotype occurred a few times. CDR3 nucleotides: TGCGCCAGCACCCCCGGGACACGGACCAACAATGAGCAGTTCTTC. Translating gives CASTPGTRTNNEQFF. V is TRBV5-1 and J is TRBJ2-1; maybe TRBD1 (6 bases). The CDR3 extends over 15 amino acids. V was shortened by 6 bases and J by 5 bases, with 18 bases between the two germline ends. The germline CDR1 and CDR2 sequences are SGHRS and YFSETQ.

There are a few counts of this clonotype. The V and J genes are TRBV20-1 and TRBJ2-1; possible D gene TRBD2, 5 bases. CDR3 size: 12 residues. Per the germline V gene, CDR1 is DFQATT and CDR2 is SNEGSKA (reference sequence). Between the trimmed V and J ends, which lost 3 bases and 4 bases, there was a span of 7 bases. The CDR3 bases are TGCAGTGCTAGCGGCGGGTACAATGAGCAGTTCTTC. Residues: CSASGGYNEQFF.

The CDR3 bases are TGCAGTACCCTACCCTGGCGGGACCAAGAGACCCAGTACTTC. This codes for CSTLPWRDQETQYF. The chain is built from TRBV20-1 and TRBJ2-5; a weak D match, TRBD2 (5 bases). Germline lookup yields CDR1 DFQATT and CDR2 SNEGSKA (reference sequence). The CDR3 sequence is 14 residues long. V dropped 8 bases and J dropped 0 bases, with 16 bases sitting between them.

The sample holds many counts of this clonotype. V usage is TRBV11-2 and J usage is TRBJ2-1; weak D call: TRBD1 (5 bases). Looked up from germline, CDR1 is SGHAT and CDR2 is FQNNGV. Trimming stripped 0 bases from V and 11 bases from J, with 14 bases between. The CDR3 contains 14 residues. DNA for the CDR3: TGTGCCAGCAGCTTAGAAAGGACAAACATTAAGCAGTTCTTC. It encodes CASSLERTNIKQFF.

This clonotype has just a few counts. This sequence may be a read error, since a much larger clone differs from it by one base. This chain links TRBV11-1 with TRBJ2-2; D might be TRBD2 (6 bases). CDR1 is SGHAT and CDR2 is FQDESV in the germline V gene (reference sequence). The CDR3 runs to 16 residues. The CDR3 sequence: CASSSYRRLNTGGLFF. CDR3 bases: TGTGCCAGCAGCTCCTACAGGAGATTGAACACCGGGGGGCTGTTTTTT.

Many counts were recorded for this clonotype. The V call is TRBV28, the J call TRBJ1-2; 7 nucleotides match TRBD1. This CDR3 comprises 16 residues. Trimming removed 2 bases from V and 7 bases from J; junction bases left unmatched: 13. Germline CDR1 is MDHEN and CDR2 is SYDVKM. CDR3 residues: CASSLMVRRQGRGYTF. CDR3 nucleotide sequence: TGTGCCAGCAGTTTAATGGTCCGGCGACAGGGCCGTGGCTACACCTTC.

The chain uses TRBV4-2 and TRBJ2-1; unclear D gene. This CDR3 region has 13 residues. CDR1 is LGHNA and CDR2 is YNFKEQ in the germline V gene. Trimming stripped 1 base from V and 6 bases from J, with 7 bases between. As DNA, the CDR3 is TGTGCCAGCAGCCAAGGAACTATCAATGAGCAGTTCTTC. Its translation is CASSQGTINEQFF.

This clonotype was recorded many times. The rearrangement uses TRBV5-1 and TRBJ2-1, with TRBD2 matching 9 bases. The CDR3 covers 15 residues. Unmatched junction bases numbered 9, after V lost 1 base and J lost 10 bases. Germline V gene sequence: CDR1 SGHRS, CDR2 YFSETQ. CDR3 region: CASSLMAGGALEQFF. The DNA of the CDR3 is TGCGCCAGCAGCTTGATGGCGGGAGGGGCCTTAGAGCAGTTCTTC.

This clonotype has at least ten counts. The V and J genes are TRBV12-3 or TRBV12-4 and TRBJ1-5; weak D call: TRBD1 (6 bases). The CDR3 consists of 16 residues. Trimming removed 3 bases from V and 2 bases from J, with 14 bases in between. The CDR3 here is CASSFFGAGGNQPQHF. CDR3 bases: TGTGCCAGCAGTTTTTTTGGGGCAGGGGGCAATCAGCCCCAGCATTTT.

This clonotype was seen many times. V gene TRBV12-5 combines with J gene TRBJ1-4, with unresolved D. CDR1 and CDR2 (germline): LGHNT, FRNRAP. Trimming removed 4 bases from V and 3 bases from J, with 9 bases in between. This CDR3 has 14 amino acids. For the CDR3, the DNA is TGTGCTAGTGGTTCGGAGAGGGCTAATGAAAAACTGTTTTTT. Protein sequence: CASGSERANEKLFF. Looking up the rest from reference TRBV12-5 and TRBJ1-4 gives the full variable domain: DARVTQTPRHKVTEMGQEVTMRCQPILGHNTVFWYRQTMMQGLELLAYFRNRAPLDDSGMPKDRFSAEMPDATLATLKIQPSEPRDSAVYFCASGSERANEKLFFGSGTQLSVL.

This clonotype was found many times. This chain uses TRBV6-8 with TRBJ2-7, with TRBD2 matching 7 bases. Germline loops: CDR1 MNHGY, CDR2 SAAAGT. Trimming removed 2 bases from V and 4 bases from J; junction bases left unmatched: 11. This CDR3 is 16 amino acids long. CDR3: CASSYQLAGAPYEQYF. As DNA, the CDR3 is TGTGCCAGCAGTTACCAGCTCGCGGGAGCCCCATACGAGCAGTACTTC.

This clonotype was seen repeatedly, ten times or more. The chain is built from TRBV12-3 or TRBV12-4 and TRBJ2-5; 11 bases align to TRBD2. The J segment lost 3 bases and the V segment lost 3 bases, leaving 9 bases of the junction unmatched. The CDR3 has 17 amino acids. In DNA, the CDR3 is TGTGCCAGCAGTTTGGAGGTAGCGGGGGGGGCCAAAGAGACCCAGTACTTC. It translates to CASSLEVAGGAKETQYF.

In its sample, this clonotype was seen once. A junction end diverges from the germline sequence, so it may reflect a read error. The gene calls are TRBV24-1 and TRBJ2-6; 8 bases match TRBD1. In germline, CDR1 is KGHDR, CDR2 SFDVKD. The CDR3 has 18 amino acids. The CDR3 bases are TGTGCCGCCAGTGATCCCGGGACAGGAGCTTCTGGGGCCAACGTCTTGACTTTC. Its protein product is CAASDPGTGASGANVLTF.

This clonotype was seen ten or more times. This chain joins TRBV10-3 and TRBJ2-7, with 12 bases identical to TRBD1. There are 14 residues in the CDR3. Germline values: CDR1 ENHRY, CDR2 SYGVKD. Losses at the gene ends were 4 bases for V and 5 bases for J; bases not matched to a gene: 3. The CDR3 protein is CAISAGTGGNEQYF. CDR3 coding DNA: TGTGCCATCAGTGCCGGGACAGGGGGCAACGAGCAGTACTTC.

This clonotype was seen many times. The gene calls are TRBV28 and TRBJ1-2; perhaps TRBD1 as D (6 bases). The CDR3 is made up of 11 amino acids. Trimming took off 7 bases at V and 4 bases at J, with 7 bases between the two ends. Germline CDR1 is MDHEN and CDR2 is SYDVKM. In DNA form, the CDR3 reads TGTGCCAGCATAGGGGGCTATGGCTACACCTTC. Encoded protein: CASIGGYGYTF.

This clonotype was detected many times. V and J are TRBV20-1 and TRBJ2-7; 12 nucleotides agree with TRBD2. The germline gives CDR1 DFQATT, CDR2 SNEGSKA (reference sequence). The V segment lost 5 bases and the J segment 7 bases; nucleotides outside the gene matches: 9. This CDR3 has 14 amino acids. CDR3 amino acids: CSAPRLAGDSEQYF. Here the CDR3 DNA reads TGCAGTGCTCCTAGACTAGCGGGGGATTCAGAGCAGTACTTC.

The chain employs TRBV12-5 and TRBJ2-3, with 11 bases aligning to TRBD2. The CDR3 is made up of 20 amino acids. After removal of 2 bases from V and 1 base from J, the junction contained 14 bases not matched to a gene. The germline gives CDR1 LGHNT, CDR2 FRNRAP. DNA of the CDR3: TGTGCTAGTGGTTTGCCCTACGGTAGCGGGAGGGCGTACGGCACAGATACGCAGTATTTT. The encoded protein is CASGLPYGSGRAYGTDTQYF.

This clonotype was counted many times. The gene calls are TRBV5-1 and TRBJ2-7, with 8 bases matching TRBD2. The CDR3 spans 17 residues. J gave up 2 bases and V 0 bases, and 10 bases lay outside the gene matches. Per germline, CDR1 SGHRS and CDR2 YFSETQ. The CDR3: CASSLASSAGVPYEQYF. For the CDR3, the DNA is TGCGCCAGCAGCTTGGCCAGTTCAGCGGGAGTCCCCTACGAGCAGTACTTC.

This clonotype came up many times. V and J are TRBV10-3 and TRBJ2-2; 7 nucleotides match TRBD2. V gave up 0 bases and J gave up 8 bases; unmatched junction bases: 12. Germline CDR1 and CDR2: ENHRY and SYGVKD. This CDR3 comprises 17 residues. DNA for the CDR3: TGTGCCATCAGTGAGTCAGCGGGACCCACTGATGTTGGGGAGCTGTTTTTT. Its protein product is CAISESAGPTDVGELFF.